This T cell receptor beta chain was recorded in a study of cytomegalovirus exposure and HLA in healthy donors (dated by TCRdb to 2017 to 2019). Regarding the study in general: According to an earlier analysis of a few hundred of the donors, 150 million to 200 million T cells yielded over 100 million unique TCR beta sequences and about 300 Gb of sequence data. To predict cytomegalovirus infection status, the study combined high-throughput TCR immunosequencing, statistical association of individual TCRs with disease status, and machine learning. The T cell repertoires of roughly 660 subjects were profiled by immunosequencing and related to cytomegalovirus serostatus. Genome-wide SNP genotypes for about three fifths of the roughly 670 donors were used in a later genetic analysis, which treated that subset as a discovery cohort. Donor age, sex, ethnicity and CMV serostatus were collected together with the repertoire data. Rather than drawing on any new phenotypic data, the later analysis identified candidate immune exposures from TCR beta sequences and the way those sequences occurred across donors. HLA typing included class I and class II loci at four-digit resolution. Of the roughly 430 genotyped donors, 65% to 90% fell in the genetic ancestry cluster associated with self-reported Caucasian donors. Because of strong linkage in the cohort, 5 or 6 DR-DQ haplotypes were treated as single units for association and clustering. A separate validation cohort of 100 to 150 different subjects was used in addition to the roughly 700-subject first cohort. The number of typed donors differed by locus: roughly 629-640 for A, B, C, DRB1 and DQB1; 500 to 550 for DQA1; 600 to 610 for DPA1; and some 470 for DPB1. Every discovery cohort repertoire had been produced on one sequencing platform. To study patterns of TCR occurrence, a later analysis re-analyzed previously published TCR beta repertoires from around 660 donors and added high-resolution HLA genotyping. Among almost 400 genotyped donors of the cohort, an average of roughly 240,000 unique TCR beta nucleotide sequences were sequenced per donor, about a sixth of them non-productive. The study was designed to test whether signatures of past pathogen exposure could be identified by cataloging public T cell receptors. About 310 gigabases of sequencing data and approximately 85 million unique TCR sequences were included in an early release covering about 620 HLA-typed donors. In an earlier analysis of several hundred of the donors, high-throughput TCR beta sequencing was used to judge whether each TCR beta V gene segment behaved as functional or pseudogenic.

The cohort was made up of 650 to 700 healthy bone marrow donors. Cohort members were all nominally healthy when sampled, although unrecorded immune exposures were likely present. The donor was CMV seronegative and belonged to the group of 320 or so seronegative cohort members. Every donor gave a peripheral blood sample, and the peripheral blood mononuclear cells from that sample were used for TCR beta sequencing. The Qiagen DNeasy Blood Extraction Kit was used to extract genomic DNA from the blood cell samples. Concerning this clone itself: The antigen this receptor binds is unknown. No base qualities exist here, and no much larger clone lies one base off it.

The CDR3 goes from the cysteine to the phenylalanine over 16 residues. The kept DNA is CDR3 alone, 48 bases in frame from the first base. The germline V gene specifies SNHLY as CDR1 and FYNNEI as CDR2. V is clipped by 4 bases and J by 7 bases, and the sequence between their germline boundaries is 19 bases long. The library was generated by the immunoSEQ multiplex PCR assay. A mixture of 60 forward primers for TCR Vbeta segments and 13 reverse primers for TCR Jbeta segments was used in the multiplex PCR. A multiplex PCR assay on genomic DNA amplified the CDR3 region of rearranged TCR beta genes. On the Illumina HiSeq System, the amplified TCR beta libraries were sequenced as 87-base-pair reads. Per the source publication's procedure: A later analysis counted about 80 million unique TCR beta chains across the 550 to 750 repertoires, and roughly 11 million of these chains were shared by at least two donors. Raw reads were error-corrected and collapsed into unique sequences by a nearest-neighbor algorithm in which closely related sequences were merged to remove PCR and sequencing errors. To assign V, D and J gene segments, CDR3 sequences were aligned to IMGT reference sequences. Each retained sequence needed at least a six-nucleotide match to both a V gene segment and a J gene segment. Rearrangements were called productive when the CDR3 lacked stop codons and stayed in frame with V and J; all others were non-productive. CDR3 was defined according to IMGT convention as the region running from the second conserved V-encoded cysteine to the conserved J-encoded phenylalanine. The earlier analysis of more than 450 of the donors excluded sequences that lacked an unambiguous match to a single V gene segment. An earlier analysis of over 450 of the donors classified V segments as functional when productive rearrangements were above 56.7% and as segregating when the standard deviation between donors was above 5%. A statistical classification framework was built for diagnosing cytomegalovirus status from the catalog of TCR beta chain sequences. In a later analysis, V and J genes were assigned by comparing TCR nucleotide sequences against IMGT/GENE-DB human TR gene sequences. A later analysis assigned CDR3 sequences and most-parsimonious VDJ recombination scenarios with the TCRdist pipeline. In a later analysis, each TCR beta chain was defined by its CDR3 amino acid sequence together with its V-gene family, and reads without a unique V-gene family were excluded. To address suspected cross-contamination and a sequencing artifact, a later analysis removed around 590 highly shared, low-generation-probability nucleotide sequences. A later analysis calculated a clonal expansion index for each public chain from normalized within-repertoire ranks of inferred template counts. In a later analysis, generation probabilities were computed with a VDJ recombination model fitted to out-of-frame rearrangements, and the resulting probabilities were checked against IGoR. Hypergeometric tests were used in a later analysis to score TCR-TCR, TCR-HLA and TCR-CMV co-occurrence, with a repertoire-size bias correction applied to the TCR pairs. In a later analysis, false discovery rates were estimated by permuting HLA or CMV assignments 20 times. A later analysis grouped co-occurring TCRs with DBSCAN, adding TCRdist sequence similarity when clustering within HLA-allele-positive subsets. Repertoires with fewer than 30,000 or more than 120,000 public chains, plus five repertoires with anomalous nucleotide sharing, were excluded from co-occurrence clustering. TCRdb's version of the immuneACCESS table is confined to in-frame rearrangements and falls short of the full clone set. An unresolved V gene accounts for under half of the shortfall where checked; the remainder is of unknown origin. V, J and clone size derive from that table, while D and trimming were established from the DNA sequence. The sample table lists some 120,000 clones, around three quarters of them with a count of one. The ten biggest clones cover 3.4% of the sample.

Results and caveats for the whole study, not just this receptor: A further reported finding was that TCR beta sequences accurately predicted the HLA-A and HLA-B alleles for most subjects in the first cohort. When HLA alleles, especially DR and DQ, strongly co-occurred, attributing TCR associations to individual alleles was difficult. Roughly uniform sequencing depth across donors was assumed in presence/absence analyses, although this assumption may not hold. A later analysis reported that several top co-occurrence clusters appeared linked to parvovirus B19, influenza, CMV and Epstein-Barr virus. Compared with the 666-donor mean, donors in an Asian-associated ancestry cluster had fewer N-insertions in productive TCRs, according to a later genetic analysis. Most TCR sequences were seen in very few donors, while some public TCRs were found in many individuals. Immune exposure information for the cohort was limited to CMV serostatus. In a later analysis, HLA-associated TCR beta chains were found to be more clonally expanded and to have lower generation probabilities than equally common non-associated chains. At a false discovery rate of 0.05, a later analysis linked some 18,000 TCR beta sequences to specific HLA alleles. A later analysis found that TCR association rates varied across HLA loci, with DRB1 alleles showing the most associated TCRs and HLA-C alleles the fewest. Most CMV-associated TCR beta chains appeared to be HLA-restricted in a later analysis, and the HLA associations seemed to be driven largely by CMV exposure. The authors suggested that the approach could potentially be generalized to other disease states and immunological phenotypes. In an earlier analysis of a few hundred of the donors, most TCR beta V segments were observed in productive rearrangements about 87% or about 30% of the time, broadly matching IMGT annotations. Linkage disequilibrium might explain the correlated functional status among segregating V segments, but an unknown experimental factor could not be ruled out. In vitro tests confirmed that a few of the cytomegalovirus-associated TCR beta chains recognize cytomegalovirus antigens. V-gene and J-gene trimming of TCR beta chains was associated with a missense DCLRE1C variant in a later genetic analysis, and the association was replicated in an independent cohort. A group of highly shared sequence variants was considered likely to be a technical artifact of the sequencing pipeline. The 87-base-pair reads could not distinguish some IMGT-functional V segments, including TRBV6-2 and TRBV6-3, so those segments were excluded. Because HLA typing was missing for some donors at each locus, association tests included only the typed subset. The study gave a list of about 160 TCR beta chains associated with cytomegalovirus. Cytomegalovirus status was reported to be diagnosed by the classifier with high specificity and sensitivity in both the original and validation cohorts. Because counts were too low, roughly 18 rarely observed V segments, including chromosome 9 orphons, were left out of the earlier analysis of over 550 of the donors. Only TCR beta chains were sequenced in this cohort, and the absence of alpha or paired-chain data limited detectable features.

The V gene is TRBV2 and the J gene is TRBJ2-2; the D segment could be TRBD1, given 6 matching bases. The sample comprised PBMCs. This sequence originates from a man aged 25 to 40 in good health and CMV-seronegative. The CDR3: CASSVGKQGFGGELFF. The sequence in DNA is TGTGCCAGCAGTGTCGGTAAACAGGGTTTCGGCGGGGAGCTGTTTTTT.